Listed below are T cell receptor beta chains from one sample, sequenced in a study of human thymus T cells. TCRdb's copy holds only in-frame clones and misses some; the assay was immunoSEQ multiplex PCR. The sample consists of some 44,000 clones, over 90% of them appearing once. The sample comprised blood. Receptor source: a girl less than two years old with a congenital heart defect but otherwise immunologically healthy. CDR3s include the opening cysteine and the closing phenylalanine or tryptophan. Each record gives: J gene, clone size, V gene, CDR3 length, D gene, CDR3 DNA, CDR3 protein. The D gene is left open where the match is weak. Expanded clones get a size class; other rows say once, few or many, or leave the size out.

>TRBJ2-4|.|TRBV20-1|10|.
TGCAGTGCTAGTGGGAATACTCAGTACTTC
CSASGNTQYF
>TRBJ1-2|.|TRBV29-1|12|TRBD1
TGCAGCGTCTCCGGGACAGTCAATGGCTACACCTTC
CSVSGTVNGYTF
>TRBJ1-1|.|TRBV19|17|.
TGTGCCAGTAGTATAGACTCGGGGTGGGTGACAGAGTCTGAAGCTTTCTTT
CASSIDSGWVTESEAFF
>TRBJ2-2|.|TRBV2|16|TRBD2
TGTGCCAGCAGTGGCGGGAAGCGGGAGGGTACCGGGGAGCTGTTTTTT
CASSGGKREGTGELFF
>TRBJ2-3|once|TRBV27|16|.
TGTGCCAGCAGTTTAAACATACGCTCCCCTGGATATGAAAAGTATTTT
CASSLNIRSPGYEKYF
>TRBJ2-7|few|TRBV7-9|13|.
TGTGCCAGCAGCTTCGGGGCGGGCTACGAGCAGTACTTC
CASSFGAGYEQYF
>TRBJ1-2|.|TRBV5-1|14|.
TGCGCCAGCAGCTTGGAGAGGGCTAACTATGGCTACACCTTC
CASSLERANYGYTF
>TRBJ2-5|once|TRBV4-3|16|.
TGCGCCAGCAGCCGGCCACTCCGACTAGATTTGGTGACCCAGTACTTC
CASSRPLRLDLVTQYF
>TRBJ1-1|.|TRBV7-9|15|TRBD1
TGTGCCAGCAGCTTAGGGACAGGGGGCCGGACTGAAGCTTTCTTT
CASSLGTGGRTEAFF
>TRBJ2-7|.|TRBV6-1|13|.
TGTGCCAGCGGGAGGGGGGGGGCCTACGAGCAGTACTTC
CASGRGGAYEQYF
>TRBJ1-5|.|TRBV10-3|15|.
TGTGCCATCAGTGAGTCGCGAGACGGAGATCAGCCCCAGCATTTT
CAISESRDGDQPQHF
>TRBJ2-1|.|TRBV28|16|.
TGTGCCAGCAGGCCCATAGCGGATAGCTCCTACAATGAGCAGTTCTTC
CASRPIADSSYNEQFF
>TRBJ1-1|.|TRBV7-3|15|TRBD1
TGTGCCAGCAGCCTGGGACAGGTCGGGAACACTGAAGCTTTCTTT
CASSLGQVGNTEAFF
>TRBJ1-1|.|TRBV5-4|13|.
TGTGCCAGCAGCTTCTCAGTGAACACTGAAGCTTTCTTT
CASSFSVNTEAFF
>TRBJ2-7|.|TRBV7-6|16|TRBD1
TGTGCCAGCAGCTTAGGAGGGGGACAGGGTATGTACGAGCAGTACTTC
CASSLGGGQGMYEQYF